Below, 3 T cell receptor beta chains from the same sample are listed, as sequenced in a study of control samples from healthy donors and cancer patients. The assay was immunoSEQ multiplex PCR, and TCRdb's table has in-frame clones only and misses some. The table shows approximately 160,000 clones, with 75% to 95% occurring only once. What was sequenced was blood. These receptors originate from a woman in her thirties or forties in good health.

J is TRBJ2-7 and V is TRBV6-5; 8 bases line up with TRBD1. V lost 4 bases to trimming and J lost 6 bases; unmatched junction nucleotides: 2. Germline CDR1 is MNHEY and CDR2 is SVGAGI. CDR3 size: 12 residues. DNA of the CDR3: TGTGCCAGCAGTTCTACAGGGGGCGAGCAGTACTTC. Protein product: CASSSTGGEQYF.

This clone was seen once. This chain links TRBV6-5 with TRBJ2-1; possible D gene TRBD2, 5 bases. Trimming removed 8 bases at V and 6 bases at J, with 17 bases between. Germline V gene data show CDR1 as MNHEY and CDR2 as SVGAGI. The CDR3 is 14 residues long. This CDR3 reads CASAEESRGNEQFF. Written as DNA, the CDR3 is TGTGCCAGCGCGGAGGAGAGCCGGGGCAATGAGCAGTTCTTC.

This rearrangement joins TRBV13 to TRBJ2-3, with a tentative D call TRBD1 (5 bases). Germline CDR1 and CDR2: PRHDT and FYEKMQ (reference sequence). Trimming cost V 0 bases and J 4 bases, with 11 bases left between them. This CDR3 is 15 amino acids long. CDR3 bases: TGTGCCAGCAGCTTAGGGGAAAGGGGCCCAGATACGCAGTATTTT. Protein: CASSLGERGPDTQYF. Based on the CDR3 plus reference TRBV13 and TRBJ2-3, the full variable domain is AAGVIQSPRHLIKEKRETATLKCYPIPRHDTVYWYQQGPGQDPQFLISFYEKMQSDKGSIPDRFSAQQFSDYHSELNMSSLELGDSALYFCASSLGERGPDTQYFGPGTRLTVL.